This T cell receptor (beta chain) comes out of a study of blood T cell repertoires in COVID-19. The V end was cut by 5 bases, the J end by 8 bases, with 13 bases between. The CDR3 loop spans 13 amino acids. Germline CDR1 is MDHEN and CDR2 is SYDVKM. The repertoire was sequenced with immunoSEQ multiplex PCR; TCRdb's copy has only in-frame clones and lacks some. The data contain nearly 80,000 clones, about four fifths of them singletons. The gene calls are TRBV28 and TRBJ2-1, with a weak D call TRBD2 (5 bases). The sample taken for sequencing was peripheral blood. The clonotype was recovered from a woman aged 70-85 years with acute or convalescent COVID-19. CDR3: CASSPSGVYEQFF. The CDR3 region has the DNA TGTGCCAGCAGTCCATCCGGGGTATATGAGCAGTTCTTC.